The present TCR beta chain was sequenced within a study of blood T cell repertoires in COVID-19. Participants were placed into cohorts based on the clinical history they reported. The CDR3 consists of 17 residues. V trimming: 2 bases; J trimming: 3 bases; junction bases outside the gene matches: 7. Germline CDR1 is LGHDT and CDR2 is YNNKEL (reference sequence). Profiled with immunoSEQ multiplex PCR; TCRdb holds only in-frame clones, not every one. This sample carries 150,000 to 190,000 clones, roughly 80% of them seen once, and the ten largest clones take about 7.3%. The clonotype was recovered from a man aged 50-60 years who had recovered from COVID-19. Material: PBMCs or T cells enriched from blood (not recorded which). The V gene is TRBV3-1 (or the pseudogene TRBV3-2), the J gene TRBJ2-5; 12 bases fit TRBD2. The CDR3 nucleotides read TGTGCCAGCAGCCAAACGGTCCTAGCGGGGGGGAAAGAGACCCAGTACTTC. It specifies CASSQTVLAGGKETQYF.